This T cell receptor (beta chain) comes out of a study of blood T cell repertoires in COVID-19. Generated by immunoSEQ multiplex PCR, the TCRdb table keeps only in-frame clones and is missing some. The table has about 270,000 clones, roughly 84% seen once. Germline CDR1 is SGHKS and CDR2 is YYEKEE (reference sequence). V lost 6 bases to trimming and J lost 7 bases, with 11 bases between them. The CDR3 is 12 amino acids. The sequence came from a woman aged 18-30 years with acute or convalescent COVID-19. This chain joins TRBV5-5 and TRBJ2-1; possibly TRBD1 for D (6 bases). Sequenced sample: peripheral blood. As DNA, the CDR3 is TGTGCCAGCATCCCCCAGGGGAATGAGCAGTTCTTC. Translation: CASIPQGNEQFF.